The T cell receptor (beta chain) under discussion was sequenced for a study of CD8 T cells in Susac syndrome. Study-wide points: Susac CD8+ cells expanded clonally the most in TEMRA cells and in active patients.

The authors reverse transcribed roughly 0.5 to 1 ug RNA with random hexamers. Amplification of TCR beta CDR3 used immunoSEQ multiplex PCR across 54 Vbeta and 13 Jbeta. TCRdb reprocessed the immunoSEQ multiplex PCR reads via MiXCR and lists one record per CDR3 protein. Among tens of thousands of distinct CDR3 sequences, 85% to 95% were seen once, and the ten largest hold around 0.45%. Concerning this clonotype: The antigen remains unidentified.

This CDR3 contains 14 residues. V gave up 5 bases and J gave up 5 bases, with 13 bases separating them. CDR1 and CDR2 from the germline V gene are MNHEY and SVGAGI. Material: CD8+ T cells from PBMCs. The chain joins TRBV6-5 to TRBJ1-5, with D unresolved. The clonotype originates from a human donor with Susac syndrome. In nucleotides, the CDR3 is TGTGCCAGCAGTCCAAGTGGGTATGATCAGCCCCAGCATTTT. Protein product: CASSPSGYDQPQHF.